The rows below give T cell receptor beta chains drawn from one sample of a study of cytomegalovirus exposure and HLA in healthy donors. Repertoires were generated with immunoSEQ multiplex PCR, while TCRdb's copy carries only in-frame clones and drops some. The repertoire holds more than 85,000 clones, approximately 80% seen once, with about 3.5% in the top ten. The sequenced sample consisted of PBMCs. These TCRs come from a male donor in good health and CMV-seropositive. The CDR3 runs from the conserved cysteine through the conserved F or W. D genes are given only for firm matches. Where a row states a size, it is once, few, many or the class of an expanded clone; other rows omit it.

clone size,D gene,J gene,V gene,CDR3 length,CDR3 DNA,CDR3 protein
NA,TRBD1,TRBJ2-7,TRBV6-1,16,TGTGCCAGCAGTGCGAATTACAGGGGGCCCAGGGGGGAGCAGTACTTC,CASSANYRGPRGEQYF
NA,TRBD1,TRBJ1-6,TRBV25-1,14,TGTGCCAGCAGTGAAAACAGGGGGTATTCACCCCTCCACTTT,CASSENRGYSPLHF
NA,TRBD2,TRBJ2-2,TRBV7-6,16,TGTGCCAGCAGCCCCGGGACTAGTCCTCGCACCGGGGAGCTGTTTTTT,CASSPGTSPRTGELFF
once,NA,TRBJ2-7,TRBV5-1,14,TGCGCCAGCAGCTTGGAGGAGGCGTCCTACGAGCAGTACTTC,CASSLEEASYEQYF
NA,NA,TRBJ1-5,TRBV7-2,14,TGTGCCAGCAGCTTAACGTCAGGCAATCAGCCCCAGCATTTT,CASSLTSGNQPQHF
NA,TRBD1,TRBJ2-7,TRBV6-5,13,TGTGCCAGCAGTTACTCGGGACAGTACGAGCAGTACTTC,CASSYSGQYEQYF
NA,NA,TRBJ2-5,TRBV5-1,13,TGCGCCAGCAGCTGGGGGCTTAGGGAGACCCAGTACTTC,CASSWGLRETQYF
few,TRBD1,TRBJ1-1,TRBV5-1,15,TGCGCCAGCAGCTTGATGACAGGGGGAAGAACTGAAGCTTTCTTT,CASSLMTGGRTEAFF
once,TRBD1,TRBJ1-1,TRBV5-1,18,TGCGCCAGCAGCTTGAGGACAGGGGGCGCGGGTAGGAACACTGAAGCTTTCTTT,CASSLRTGGAGRNTEAFF
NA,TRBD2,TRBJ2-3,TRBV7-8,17,TGTGCCAGCAGCCCGTCGACTAGCGGGGGGTTCACAGATACGCAGTATTTT,CASSPSTSGGFTDTQYF
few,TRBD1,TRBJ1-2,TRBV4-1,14,TGCGCCAGCAGCCAACAACAGGGGGAAGATGGCTACACCTTC,CASSQQQGEDGYTF
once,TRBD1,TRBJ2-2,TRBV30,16,TGTGCCTGGGGAAGAAGGGACAGGGGGAACACCGGGGAGCTGTTTTTT,CAWGRRDRGNTGELFF
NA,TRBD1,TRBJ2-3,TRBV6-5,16,TGTGCCAGCAGTTCCCCCGACAGGGACAGAACAGATACGCAGTATTTT,CASSSPDRDRTDTQYF
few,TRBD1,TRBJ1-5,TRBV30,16,TGTGCCTGGAGTGTACAGGGACAGGGATCTAATCAGCCCCAGCATTTT,CAWSVQGQGSNQPQHF
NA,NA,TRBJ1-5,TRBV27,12,TGTGCCAGCAGCCCTCTCCGAGGGCCCCAGCATTTT,CASSPLRGPQHF
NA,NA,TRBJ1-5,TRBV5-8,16,TGTGCCAGCAGCTTGGGCAGGGTAGGTAGCAATCAGCCCCAGCATTTT,CASSLGRVGSNQPQHF
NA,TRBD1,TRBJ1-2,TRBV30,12,TGTGCCTGGAGTCAGGCAGGGGGTGGCTACACCTTC,CAWSQAGGGYTF
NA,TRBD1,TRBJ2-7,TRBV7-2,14,TGTGCCAGCAGCTCTCCGGGACAGGGAACCGAGCAGTACTTC,CASSSPGQGTEQYF
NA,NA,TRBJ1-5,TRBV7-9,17,TGTGCCAGCAGCTTAGCCCGGGACACCTATAGCAATCAGCCCCAGCATTTT,CASSLARDTYSNQPQHF
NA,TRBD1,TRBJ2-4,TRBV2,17,TGTGCCAGCAGTGACCGGACAGGGGCGTTATTCGGCAACATTCAGTACTTC,CASSDRTGALFGNIQYF
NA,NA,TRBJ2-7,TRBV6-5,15,TGTGCCAGCAGTTACTCGAGGCTCGGGAACTACGAGCAGTACTTC,CASSYSRLGNYEQYF
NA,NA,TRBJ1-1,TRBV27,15,TGTGCCAGCAGTCTAGCGGACAGAAGGAACACTGAAGCTTTCTTT,CASSLADRRNTEAFF
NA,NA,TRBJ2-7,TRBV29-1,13,TGCAGCGTTGAAACAGGAAAATCCTACGAGCAGTACTTC,CSVETGKSYEQYF
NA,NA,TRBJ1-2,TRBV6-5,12,TGTGCCAGCAGCCACGGGGAGTATGGCTACACCTTC,CASSHGEYGYTF
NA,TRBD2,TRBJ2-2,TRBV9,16,TGTGCCAGCAGCGTAGCACTAGCGGGGAACACCGGGGAGCTGTTTTTT,CASSVALAGNTGELFF
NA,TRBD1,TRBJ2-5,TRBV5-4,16,TGTGCCAGCAGCTTGGGACTGGGGACAGGGGATGAGACCCAGTACTTC,CASSLGLGTGDETQYF
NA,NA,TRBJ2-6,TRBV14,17,TGTGCCAGCAGCCAAAGACAGTTTTCCTCTGGGGCCAACGTCCTGACTTTC,CASSQRQFSSGANVLTF
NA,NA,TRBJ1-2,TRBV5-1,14,TGCGCCAGCAGCTTGGTGGCGGGGGGTTATGGCTACACCTTC,CASSLVAGGYGYTF
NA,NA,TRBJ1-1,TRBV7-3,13,TGTGCCAGCAGCCTGACAAGGAACACTGAAGCTTTCTTT,CASSLTRNTEAFF